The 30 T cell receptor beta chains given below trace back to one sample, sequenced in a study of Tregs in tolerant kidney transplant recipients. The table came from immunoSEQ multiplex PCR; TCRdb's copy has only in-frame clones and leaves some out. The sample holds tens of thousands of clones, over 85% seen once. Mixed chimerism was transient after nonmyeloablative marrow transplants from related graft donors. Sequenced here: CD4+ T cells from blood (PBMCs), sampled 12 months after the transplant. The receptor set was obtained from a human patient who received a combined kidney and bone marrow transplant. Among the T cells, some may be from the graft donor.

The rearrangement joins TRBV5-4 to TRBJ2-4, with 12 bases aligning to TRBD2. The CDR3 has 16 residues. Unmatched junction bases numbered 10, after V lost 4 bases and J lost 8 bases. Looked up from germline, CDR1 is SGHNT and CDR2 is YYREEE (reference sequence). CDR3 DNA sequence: TGTGCCAGCAGCAGGAACCTAGCGGGGGGGCGGGACATTCAGTACTTC. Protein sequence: CASSRNLAGGRDIQYF.

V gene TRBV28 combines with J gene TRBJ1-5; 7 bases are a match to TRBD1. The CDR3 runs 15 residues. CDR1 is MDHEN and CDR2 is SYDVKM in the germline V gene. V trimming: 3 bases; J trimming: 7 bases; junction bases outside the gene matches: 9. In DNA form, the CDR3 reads TGTGCCAGCAGTTTGGAAGTCAGGGGGGTACAGCCCCAGCATTTT. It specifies CASSLEVRGVQPQHF.

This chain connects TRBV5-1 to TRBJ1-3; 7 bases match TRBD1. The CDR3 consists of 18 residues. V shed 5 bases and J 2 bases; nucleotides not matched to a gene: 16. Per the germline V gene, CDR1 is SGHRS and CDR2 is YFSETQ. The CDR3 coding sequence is TGCGCCAGCAGTTCCAGGGGGACAGTTCCCGTCGCTGGAAACACCATATATTTT. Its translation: CASSSRGTVPVAGNTIYF.

The CDR3 here is CASQPGAQVQETQYF. CDR3 bases: TGCGCCAGCCAGCCAGGTGCACAGGTTCAAGAGACCCAGTACTTC. V is TRBV5-1 and J is TRBJ2-5; a weak D match, TRBD1 (5 bases). The CDR3 consists of 15 residues. V dropped 7 bases and J dropped 2 bases, with 18 bases sitting between them. The germline V gene has CDR1 SGHRS and CDR2 YFSETQ.

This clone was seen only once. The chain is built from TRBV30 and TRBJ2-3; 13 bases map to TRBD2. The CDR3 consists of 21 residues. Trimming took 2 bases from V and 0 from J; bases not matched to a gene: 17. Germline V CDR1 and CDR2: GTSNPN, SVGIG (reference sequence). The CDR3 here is CAWSPYRGTTSGRTSTDTQYF. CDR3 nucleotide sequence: TGTGCCTGGAGTCCGTACCGTGGGACGACTAGCGGGAGGACTAGCACAGATACGCAGTATTTT.

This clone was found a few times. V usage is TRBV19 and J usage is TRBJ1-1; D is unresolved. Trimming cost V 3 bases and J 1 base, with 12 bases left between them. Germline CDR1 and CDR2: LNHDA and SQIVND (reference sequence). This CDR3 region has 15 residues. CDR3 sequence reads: CASSIRVRQNTEAFF. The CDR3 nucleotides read TGTGCCAGTAGTATCCGGGTTCGGCAGAACACTGAAGCTTTCTTT.

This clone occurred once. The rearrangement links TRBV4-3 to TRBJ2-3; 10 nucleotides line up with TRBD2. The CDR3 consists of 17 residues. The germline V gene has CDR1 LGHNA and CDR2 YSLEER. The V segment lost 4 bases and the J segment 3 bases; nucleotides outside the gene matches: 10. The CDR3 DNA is TGCGCCAGCAGCCCCGGCGGACTAGCGGATTCTACAGATACGCAGTATTTT. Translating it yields CASSPGGLADSTDTQYF.

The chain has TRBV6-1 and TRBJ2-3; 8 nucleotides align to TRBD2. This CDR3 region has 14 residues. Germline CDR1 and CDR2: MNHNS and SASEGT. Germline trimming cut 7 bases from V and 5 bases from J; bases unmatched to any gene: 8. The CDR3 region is CASNVGSGRDTQYF. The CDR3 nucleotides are TGTGCCAGCAATGTGGGCAGCGGGAGAGATACGCAGTATTTT.

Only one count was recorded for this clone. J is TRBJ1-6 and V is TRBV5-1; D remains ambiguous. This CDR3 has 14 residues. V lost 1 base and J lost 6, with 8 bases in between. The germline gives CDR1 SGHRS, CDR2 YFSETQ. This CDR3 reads CASSLPGVNSPLHF. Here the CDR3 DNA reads TGCGCCAGCAGCTTGCCCGGGGTTAATTCACCCCTCCACTTT.

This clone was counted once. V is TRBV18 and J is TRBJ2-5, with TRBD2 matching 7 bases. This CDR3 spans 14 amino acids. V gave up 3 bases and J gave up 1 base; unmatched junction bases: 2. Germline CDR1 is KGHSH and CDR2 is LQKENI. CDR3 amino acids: CASSPLAVQETQYF. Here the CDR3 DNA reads TGTGCCAGCTCACCCCTAGCGGTCCAAGAGACCCAGTACTTC.

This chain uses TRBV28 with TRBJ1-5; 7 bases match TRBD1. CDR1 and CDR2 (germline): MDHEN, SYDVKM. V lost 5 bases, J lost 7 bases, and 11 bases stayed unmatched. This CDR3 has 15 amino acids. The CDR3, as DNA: TGTGCCAGCAGTCCCATACAATACAGGGGCCAGCCCCAGCATTTT. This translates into CASSPIQYRGQPQHF.

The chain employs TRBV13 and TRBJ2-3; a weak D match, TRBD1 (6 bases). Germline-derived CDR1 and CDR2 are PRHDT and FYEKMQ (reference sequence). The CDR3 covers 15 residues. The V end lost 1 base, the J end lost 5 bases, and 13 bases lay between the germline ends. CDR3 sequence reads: CASSLANREIDTQYF. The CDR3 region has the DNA TGTGCCAGCAGCTTAGCCAACAGGGAGATAGATACGCAGTATTTT. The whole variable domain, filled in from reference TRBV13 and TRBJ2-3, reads AAGVIQSPRHLIKEKRETATLKCYPIPRHDTVYWYQQGPGQDPQFLISFYEKMQSDKGSIPDRFSAQQFSDYHSELNMSSLELGDSALYFCASSLANREIDTQYFGPGTRLTVL.

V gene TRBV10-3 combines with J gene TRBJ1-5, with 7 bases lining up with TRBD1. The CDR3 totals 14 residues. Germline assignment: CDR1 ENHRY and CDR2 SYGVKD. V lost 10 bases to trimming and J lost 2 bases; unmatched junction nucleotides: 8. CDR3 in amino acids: CATKVDRGNQPQHF. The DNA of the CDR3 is TGTGCCACCAAAGTAGACAGGGGCAATCAGCCCCAGCATTTT.

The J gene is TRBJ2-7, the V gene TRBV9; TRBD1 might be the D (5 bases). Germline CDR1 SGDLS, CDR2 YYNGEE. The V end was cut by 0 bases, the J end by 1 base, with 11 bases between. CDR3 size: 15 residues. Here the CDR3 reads CASSVEGAPSYEQYF. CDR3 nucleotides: TGTGCCAGCAGCGTAGAAGGGGCCCCATCCTACGAGCAGTACTTC.

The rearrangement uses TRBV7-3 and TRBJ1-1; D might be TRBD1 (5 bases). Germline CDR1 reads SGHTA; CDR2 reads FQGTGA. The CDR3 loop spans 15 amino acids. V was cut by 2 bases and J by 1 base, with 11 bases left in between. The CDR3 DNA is TGTGCCAGCAGCTTAGGAGGGACGGCGAACACTGAAGCTTTCTTT. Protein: CASSLGGTANTEAFF.

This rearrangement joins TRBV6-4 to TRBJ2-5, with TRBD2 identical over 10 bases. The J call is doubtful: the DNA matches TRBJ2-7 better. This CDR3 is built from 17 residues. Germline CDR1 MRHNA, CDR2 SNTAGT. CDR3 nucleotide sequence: TGTGCCAGCAGTGACGGGGGGCTAGCGGGGGTCTCCTACGAGCAGTACTTC. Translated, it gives CASSDGGLAGVSYEQYF.

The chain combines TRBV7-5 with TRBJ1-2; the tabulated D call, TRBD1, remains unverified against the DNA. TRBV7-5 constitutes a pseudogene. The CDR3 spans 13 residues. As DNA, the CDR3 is TGTGTCAGAGCTTCCCAGGGGGACTATGGCTACACCTTC. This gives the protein CVRASQGDYGYTF.

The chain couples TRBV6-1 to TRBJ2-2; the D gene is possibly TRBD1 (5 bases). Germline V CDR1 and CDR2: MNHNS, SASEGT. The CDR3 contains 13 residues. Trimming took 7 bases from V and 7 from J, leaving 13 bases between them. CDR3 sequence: CASTQGMVGELFF. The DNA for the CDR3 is TGTGCCAGCACCCAGGGAATGGTCGGGGAGCTGTTTTTT.

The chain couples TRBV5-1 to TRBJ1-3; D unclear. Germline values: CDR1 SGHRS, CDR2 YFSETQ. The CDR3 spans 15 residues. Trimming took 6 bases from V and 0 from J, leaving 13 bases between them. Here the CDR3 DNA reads TGCGCCAGCACCGACACGGCCTACTCTGGAAACACCATATATTTT. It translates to CASTDTAYSGNTIYF.

The CDR3 nucleotides are TGTGCCAGCAGCGCCGCCTTTGGCAGGTTGTACGAGCAGTACTTC. Protein: CASSAAFGRLYEQYF. The chain employs TRBV5-5 and TRBJ2-7; D gene ambiguous. CDR1 is SGHKS, CDR2 YYEKEE, per germline (reference sequence). The CDR3 totals 15 residues. V shed 4 bases and J shed 4 bases, with 18 bases lying between them.

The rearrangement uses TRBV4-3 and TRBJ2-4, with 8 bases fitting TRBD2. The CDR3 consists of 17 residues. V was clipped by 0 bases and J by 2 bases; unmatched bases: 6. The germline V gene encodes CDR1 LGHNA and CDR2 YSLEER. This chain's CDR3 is CASSQDTRGGTKNIQYF. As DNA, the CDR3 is TGCGCCAGCAGCCAAGACACACGGGGGGGCACCAAAAACATTCAGTACTTC.

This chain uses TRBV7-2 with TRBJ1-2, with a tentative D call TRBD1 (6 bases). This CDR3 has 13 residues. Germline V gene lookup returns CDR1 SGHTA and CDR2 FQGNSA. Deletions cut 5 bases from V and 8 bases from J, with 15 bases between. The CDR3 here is CASSPYREGGYTF. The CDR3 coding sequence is TGTGCCAGCAGCCCCTACAGGGAGGGCGGCTACACCTTC.

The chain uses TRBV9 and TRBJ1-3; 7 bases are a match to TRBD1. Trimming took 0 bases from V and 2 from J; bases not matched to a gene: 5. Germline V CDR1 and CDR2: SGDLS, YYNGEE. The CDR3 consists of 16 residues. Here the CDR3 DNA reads TGTGCCAGCAGCGTAGCGTGGGGACAGACTGGAAACACCATATATTTT. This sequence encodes CASSVAWGQTGNTIYF.

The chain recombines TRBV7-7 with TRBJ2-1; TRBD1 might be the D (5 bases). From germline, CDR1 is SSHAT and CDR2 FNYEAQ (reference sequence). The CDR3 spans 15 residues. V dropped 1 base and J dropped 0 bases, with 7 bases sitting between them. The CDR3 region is CASSLDRSSYNEQFF. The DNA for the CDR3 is TGTGCCAGCAGCTTAGACAGGAGCTCCTACAATGAGCAGTTCTTC.

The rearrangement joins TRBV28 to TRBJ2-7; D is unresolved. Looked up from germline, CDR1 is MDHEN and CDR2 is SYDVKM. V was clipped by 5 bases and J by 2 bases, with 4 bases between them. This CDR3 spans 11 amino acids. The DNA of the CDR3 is TGTGCCAGCAGTGGCACCTACGAGCAGTACTTC. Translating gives CASSGTYEQYF. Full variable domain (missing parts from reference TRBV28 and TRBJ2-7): DVKVTQSSRYLVKRTGEKVFLECVQDMDHENMFWYRQDPGLGLRLIYFSYDVKMKEKGDIPEGYSVSREKKERFSLILESASTNQTSMYLCASSGTYEQYFGPGTRLTVT.

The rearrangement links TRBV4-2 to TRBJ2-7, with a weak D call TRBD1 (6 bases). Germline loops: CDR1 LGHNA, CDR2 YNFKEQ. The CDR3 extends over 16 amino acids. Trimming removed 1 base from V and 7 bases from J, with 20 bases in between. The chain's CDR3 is CASSQVKAVGRGEQYF. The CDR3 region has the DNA TGTGCCAGCAGCCAAGTGAAAGCGGTGGGAAGGGGGGAGCAGTACTTC.

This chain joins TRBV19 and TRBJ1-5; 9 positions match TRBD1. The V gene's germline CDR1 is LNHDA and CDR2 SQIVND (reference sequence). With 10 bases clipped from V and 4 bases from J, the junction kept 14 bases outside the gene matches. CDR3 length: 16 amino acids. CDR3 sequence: CATSDRGGPVNQPQHF. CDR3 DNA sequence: TGTGCCACCTCGGACAGGGGAGGGCCAGTTAATCAGCCCCAGCATTTT.

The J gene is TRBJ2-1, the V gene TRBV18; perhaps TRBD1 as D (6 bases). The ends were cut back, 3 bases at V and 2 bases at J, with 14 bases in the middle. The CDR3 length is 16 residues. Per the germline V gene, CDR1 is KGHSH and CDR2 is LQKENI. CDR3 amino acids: CASSPYRTAPYNEQFF. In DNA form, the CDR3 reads TGTGCCAGCTCACCGTACCGGACAGCCCCCTACAATGAGCAGTTCTTC.

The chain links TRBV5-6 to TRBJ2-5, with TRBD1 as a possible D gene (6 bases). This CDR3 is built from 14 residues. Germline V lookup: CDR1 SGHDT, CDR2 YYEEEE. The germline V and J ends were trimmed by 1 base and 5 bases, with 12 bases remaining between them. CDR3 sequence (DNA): TGTGCCAGCAGCTTGCAACCAGGGGTTGAGACCCAGTACTTC. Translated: CASSLQPGVETQYF. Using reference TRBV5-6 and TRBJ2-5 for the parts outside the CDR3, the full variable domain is DAGVTQSPTHLIKTRGQQVTLRCSPKSGHDTVSWYQQALGQGPQFIFQYYEEEERQRGNFPDRFSGHQFPNYSSELNVNALLLGDSALYLCASSLQPGVETQYFGPGTRLLVL.

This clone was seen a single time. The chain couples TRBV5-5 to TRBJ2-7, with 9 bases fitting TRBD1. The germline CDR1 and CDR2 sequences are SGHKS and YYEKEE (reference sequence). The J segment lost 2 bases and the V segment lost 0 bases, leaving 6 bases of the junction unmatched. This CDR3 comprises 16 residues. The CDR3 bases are TGTGCCAGCAGCTTGGTTCCGGGACAGGGAACCTACGAGCAGTACTTC. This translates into CASSLVPGQGTYEQYF.